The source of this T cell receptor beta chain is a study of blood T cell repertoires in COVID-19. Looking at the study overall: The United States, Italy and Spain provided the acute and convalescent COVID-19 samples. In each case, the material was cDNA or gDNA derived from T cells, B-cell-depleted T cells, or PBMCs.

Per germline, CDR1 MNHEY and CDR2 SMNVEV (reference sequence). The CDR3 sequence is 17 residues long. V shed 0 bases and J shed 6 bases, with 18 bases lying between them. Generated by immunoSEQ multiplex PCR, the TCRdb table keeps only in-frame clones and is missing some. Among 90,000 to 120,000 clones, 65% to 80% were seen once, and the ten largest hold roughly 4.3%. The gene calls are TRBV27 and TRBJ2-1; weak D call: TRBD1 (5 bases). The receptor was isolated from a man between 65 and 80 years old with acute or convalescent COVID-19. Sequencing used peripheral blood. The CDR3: CASSLSFLAPRGNEQFF. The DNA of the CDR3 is TGTGCCAGCAGTTTATCTTTCTTGGCCCCAAGGGGCAATGAGCAGTTCTTC.